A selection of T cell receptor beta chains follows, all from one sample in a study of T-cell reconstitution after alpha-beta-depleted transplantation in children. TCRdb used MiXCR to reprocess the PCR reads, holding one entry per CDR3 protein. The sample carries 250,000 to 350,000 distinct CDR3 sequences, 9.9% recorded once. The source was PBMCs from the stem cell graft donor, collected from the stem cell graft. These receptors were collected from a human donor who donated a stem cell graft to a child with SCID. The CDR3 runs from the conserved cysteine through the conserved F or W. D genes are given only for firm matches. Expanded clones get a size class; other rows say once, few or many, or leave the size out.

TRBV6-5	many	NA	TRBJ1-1	CASSYSTGGPEAFF	TGTGCCAGCAGTTACTCGACAGGCGGGCCTGAAGCTTTCTTT
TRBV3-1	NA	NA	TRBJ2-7	CASSQDSGGPYEQYF	TGTGCCAGCAGCCAAGATTCCGGCGGGCCCTACGAGCAGTACTTC
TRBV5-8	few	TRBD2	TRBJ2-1	CASSVLGLARNEQFF	TGTGCCAGCAGCGTACTGGGACTAGCGAGGAATGAGCAGTTCTTC
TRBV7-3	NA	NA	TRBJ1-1	CASSLRSTSEAFF	TGTGCCAGCAGCTTAAGATCCACCTCTGAAGCTTTCTTT
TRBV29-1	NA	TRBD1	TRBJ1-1	CSVRTGLSEAFF	TGCAGCGTCCGGACAGGGCTTTCTGAAGCTTTCTTT
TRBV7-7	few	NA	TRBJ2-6	CASSAYLPSGGANVLTF	TGTGCTAGCAGCGCCTACCTACCCTCTGGAGGGGCCAACGTCCTGACTTTC
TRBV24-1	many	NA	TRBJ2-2	CATSDLVRGAGELFF	TGTGCCACCAGTGATTTGGTCAGGGGAGCCGGGGAGCTGTTTTTT
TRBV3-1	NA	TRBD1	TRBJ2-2	CASSRRQGLAGELFF	TGTGCCAGCAGCCGCAGACAGGGGCTGGCCGGGGAGCTGTTTTTT
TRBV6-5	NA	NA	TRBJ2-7	CASSYSRTDFRAEQYF	TGTGCCAGCAGTTACTCCAGGACGGACTTTAGGGCCGAGCAGTACTTC
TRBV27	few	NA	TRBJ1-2	CASSLVGPRRGYTF	TGTGCCAGCAGTTTAGTAGGTCCCCGGAGGGGCTACACCTTC
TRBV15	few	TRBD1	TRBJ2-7	CATSRVGTGGYEQYF	TGTGCCACCAGCAGAGTGGGGACAGGGGGCTACGAGCAGTACTTC
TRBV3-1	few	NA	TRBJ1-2	CASSPRGRANYGYTF	TGTGCCAGCAGCCCAAGGGGTAGGGCTAACTATGGCTACACCTTC
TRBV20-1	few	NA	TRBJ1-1	CSARAGFPLNTEAFF	TGCAGTGCTAGAGCCGGATTCCCCCTGAACACTGAAGCTTTCTTT
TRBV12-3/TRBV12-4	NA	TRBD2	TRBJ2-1	CATAGERGPRIVYNEQFF	TGTGCCACCGCGGGGGAGCGGGGGCCCAGAATCGTTTACAATGAGCAGTTCTTC
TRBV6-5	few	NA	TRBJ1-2	CASSYALGGNGYTF	TGTGCCAGCAGTTACGCCTTAGGTGGAAACGGCTACACCTTC
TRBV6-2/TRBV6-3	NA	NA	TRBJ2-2	CASRPQMNTGELFF	TGTGCCAGCAGACCCCAGATGAACACCGGGGAGCTGTTTTTT
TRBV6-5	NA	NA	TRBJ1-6	CASSSSVGGNSPLHF	TGTGCCAGCAGTTCCTCGGTGGGGGGTAATTCACCCCTCCACTTT
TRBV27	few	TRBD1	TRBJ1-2	CASSTGQRYGYTF	TGTGCCAGCAGTACGGGACAGAGATATGGCTACACCTTC
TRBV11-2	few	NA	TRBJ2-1	CASSLAGVPYNEQFF	TGTGCCAGCAGCTTAGCGGGGGTTCCCTACAATGAGCAGTTCTTC
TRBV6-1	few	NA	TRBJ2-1	CASSPRTIAYNEQFF	TGTGCCAGCAGTCCTCGGACGATCGCCTACAATGAGCAGTTCTTC
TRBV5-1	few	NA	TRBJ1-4	CASSLSIGEKLFF	TGCGCCAGCAGCTTGTCCATAGGGGAAAAACTGTTTTTT
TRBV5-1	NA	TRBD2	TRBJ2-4	CASSFSGEGNIQYF	TGCGCCAGCAGCTTTTCGGGGGAGGGAAACATTCAGTACTTC
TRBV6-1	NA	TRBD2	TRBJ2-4	CASSLGRLAAKNIQYF	TGTGCCAGCAGCCTAGGACGACTAGCTGCCAAAAACATTCAGTACTTC
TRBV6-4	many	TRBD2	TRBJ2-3	CASSDSSGGPTDTQYF	TGTGCCAGCAGTGATTCGAGCGGGGGCCCCACAGATACGCAGTATTTT
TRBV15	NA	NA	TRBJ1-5	CATSRDNRGNQPQHF	TGTGCCACCAGCAGAGATAACAGGGGCAATCAGCCCCAGCATTTT